These 22 T cell receptor beta chains share one sample of origin, sequenced in a study of cytomegalovirus exposure and HLA in healthy donors. The primer mix had 60 Vbeta and 13 Jbeta primers. The method was immunoSEQ multiplex PCR; TCRdb's version includes in-frame clones alone and lacks a portion of them. Among 200,000 to 250,000 clones listed, more than 70% were seen once. Sequenced sample: PBMCs. The receptors were sampled from a boy aged 10-17 years in good health and CMV-seronegative.

Here the CDR3 reads CASSGQGDQPQHF. The CDR3 DNA is TGTGCCAGCAGCGGACAGGGGGACCAGCCCCAGCATTTT. This chain connects TRBV6-1 to TRBJ1-5; 10 bases are shared with TRBD1. The CDR3 consists of 13 residues. Per the germline V gene, CDR1 is MNHNS and CDR2 is SASEGT. Losses at the gene ends were 6 bases for V and 7 bases for J; bases not matched to a gene: 3.

This clone showed up just a few times. J is TRBJ1-1 and V is TRBV5-1; 8 bases line up with TRBD1. Losses at the gene ends were 2 bases for V and 1 base for J; bases not matched to a gene: 7. CDR1 SGHRS and CDR2 YFSETQ come from the germline V gene. The CDR3 contains 16 residues. CDR3 coding DNA: TGCGCCAGCAGCTTTCAGCCTGGACAGGGGAACACTGAAGCTTTCTTT. Translating gives CASSFQPGQGNTEAFF.

On this clone: The same CDR3 is also encoded by other DNA sequences in this sample. The V gene is TRBV5-1, the J gene TRBJ2-1; 10 nucleotides line up with TRBD2. The CDR3 has 15 residues. V gave up 0 bases and J gave up 3 bases; unmatched junction bases: 0. CDR1 is SGHRS and CDR2 is YFSETQ in the germline V gene. The CDR3 protein is CASSLGLAGYNEQFF. CDR3 coding DNA: TGCGCCAGCAGCTTGGGACTAGCGGGCTACAATGAGCAGTTCTTC.

The chain links TRBV2 to TRBJ1-2; TRBD1 is a possible D gene (5 bases). V gave up 1 base and J gave up 1 base, with 7 bases separating them. The length of the CDR3 is 14 residues. Looked up from germline, CDR1 is SNHLY and CDR2 is FYNNEI. The CDR3 protein is CASSEDRSNYGYTF. CDR3 DNA sequence: TGTGCCAGCAGTGAAGACAGGAGTAACTATGGCTACACCTTC.

This sequence joins TRBV10-1 and TRBJ2-2; D unclear. Trimming took off 6 bases at V and 1 base at J, with 6 bases between the two ends. Germline V CDR1 and CDR2: WNHNN, SYGVQD (reference sequence). This CDR3 region has 13 residues. The chain's CDR3 is CASRRQNTGELFF. CDR3 coding DNA: TGCGCCAGCAGGCGACAGAACACCGGGGAGCTGTTTTTT.

V is TRBV11-1 and J is TRBJ2-5, with D perhaps matching TRBD2 (5 bases). The CDR3 covers 14 residues. The germline CDR1 and CDR2 sequences are SGHAT and FQDESV (reference sequence). V gave up 3 bases and J gave up 5 bases, with 13 bases separating them. CDR3 sequence (DNA): TGTGCCAGCAGCTTCTTAGCGTCCCAGGAGACCCAGTACTTC. This sequence encodes CASSFLASQETQYF.

The rearrangement uses TRBV5-4 and TRBJ2-3; 7 nucleotides align to TRBD1. Germline CDR1 and CDR2: SGHNT and YYREEE (reference sequence). The CDR3 is made up of 19 amino acids. Trimming took 2 bases from V and 2 from J; bases not matched to a gene: 17. In DNA, the CDR3 is TGTGCCAGCAGCTTTGGGGACAGATTTCGGGTGTCCCTCACAGATACGCAGTATTTT. It encodes CASSFGDRFRVSLTDTQYF.

The chain joins TRBV30 to TRBJ1-2, with D hard to call. The CDR3 has 12 amino acids. Germline V CDR1 and CDR2: GTSNPN, SVGIG (reference sequence). Trimming took off 1 base at V and 0 bases at J, with 3 bases between the two ends. The CDR3 DNA is TGTGCCTGGAGTGGGCCTAACTATGGCTACACCTTC. This gives the protein CAWSGPNYGYTF.

The J gene is TRBJ2-7, the V gene TRBV11-2; 7 positions agree with TRBD1. The germline gives CDR1 SGHAT, CDR2 FQNNGV. V lost 4 bases, J lost 5 bases, and 8 bases stayed unmatched. This CDR3 has 14 amino acids. The CDR3 nucleotides are TGTGCCAGCAGCTACCGACAGGGATCCAACGAGCAGTACTTC. It translates to CASSYRQGSNEQYF. Full variable domain (rest looked up from reference TRBV11-2 and TRBJ2-7): EAGVAQSPRYKIIEKRQSVAFWCNPISGHATLYWYQQILGQGPKLLIQFQNNGVVDDSQLPKDRFSAERLKGVDSTLKIQPAKLEDSAVYLCASSYRQGSNEQYFGPGTRLTVT.

This clone has more than one count but fewer than ten. The genes are TRBV5-5 and TRBJ1-5; D not resolved. From germline, CDR1 is SGHKS and CDR2 YYEKEE (reference sequence). This CDR3 is built from 15 residues. Trimming stripped 4 bases from V and 5 bases from J, with 16 bases between. The CDR3 region has the DNA TGTGCCAGCAGCCTGGGGTATGACAACTATCAGCCCCAGCATTTT. It encodes CASSLGYDNYQPQHF.

The chain employs TRBV5-4 and TRBJ2-7; a weak D match, TRBD2 (6 bases). Germline V gene data show CDR1 as SGHNT and CDR2 as YYREEE (reference sequence). Trimming removed 0 bases at V and 5 bases at J, with 18 bases between. The CDR3 has 16 residues. The CDR3 DNA is TGTGCCAGCAGCTTGGACGGGACTCCCCTCGGGAACGAGCAGTACTTC. Translated: CASSLDGTPLGNEQYF.

This clone was observed a few times. This chain links TRBV5-6 with TRBJ1-4; tentatively, D is TRBD1 (5 bases). The CDR3 totals 14 residues. The germline gives CDR1 SGHDT, CDR2 YYEEEE. V lost 4 bases, J lost 7 bases, and 14 bases lay in between. CDR3 region: CASSPDGGVEKLFF. The CDR3 DNA reads TGTGCCAGCAGCCCGGACGGGGGGGTTGAAAAACTGTTTTTT.

The V and J genes are TRBV19 and TRBJ2-5; 7 bases line up with TRBD2. J lost 7 bases, V lost 2 bases, and 10 bases had no gene match. Germline V gene lookup returns CDR1 LNHDA and CDR2 SQIVND (reference sequence). The CDR3 has 15 residues. The DNA of the CDR3 is TGTGCCAGTAGTATAAGCGGAGGGCAGCGGGGGACCCAGTACTTC. It yields the protein CASSISGGQRGTQYF.

The chain has TRBV11-3 and TRBJ1-4; TRBD1 matches 8 bases. The CDR3 extends over 15 amino acids. V shed 5 bases, J shed 7 bases, and the junction held 9 bases outside the gene matches. Per germline, CDR1 SGHNT and CDR2 YENEEA. Here the CDR3 DNA reads TGTGCCAGCAGCATTGGGACAGGTTTAAGTGAAAAACTGTTTTTT. As protein: CASSIGTGLSEKLFF.

The CDR3 sequence: CASSKRQGEETQYF. The CDR3 DNA follows: TGTGCCAGCAGTAAAAGACAGGGCGAAGAGACCCAGTACTTC. The gene calls are TRBV7-8 and TRBJ2-5; 7 nucleotides match TRBD1. After removal of 6 bases from V and 3 bases from J, the junction contained 7 bases not matched to a gene. CDR1 is SGHVS and CDR2 is FQNEAQ in the germline V gene. This CDR3 comprises 14 residues.

The J gene is TRBJ1-2, the V gene TRBV7-6; TRBD1 matches 7 bases. V trimming: 5 bases; J trimming: 5 bases; junction bases outside the gene matches: 17. Germline V gene data show CDR1 as SGHVS and CDR2 as FNYEAQ. The CDR3 extends over 17 amino acids. The DNA of the CDR3 is TGTGCCAGCAGCGCACTCAGGGGGGAGGCAGGGGGTTATGGCTACACCTTC. Amino acid sequence: CASSALRGEAGGYGYTF.

The chain combines TRBV30 with TRBJ2-5, with D maybe TRBD2 (5 bases). This CDR3 spans 13 amino acids. Trimming left V 1 base short and J 5 bases short, with 11 bases between. CDR1 is GTSNPN and CDR2 is SVGIG in the germline V gene (reference sequence). DNA of the CDR3: TGTGCCTGGAGTGAGGACTGCGGGGAGACCCAGTACTTC. This translates into CAWSEDCGETQYF. Complete variable domain (other parts from reference TRBV30 and TRBJ2-5): SQTIHQWPATLVQPVGSPLSLECTVEGTSNPNLYWYRQAAGRGLQLLFYSVGIGQISSEVPQNLSASRPQDRQFILSSKKLLLSDSGFYLCAWSEDCGETQYFGPGTRLLVL.

The rearrangement uses TRBV6-6 and TRBJ1-6; a weak D match, TRBD1 (5 bases). Germline-derived CDR1 and CDR2 are MNHNY and SVGAGI (reference sequence). Trimming removed 6 bases from V and 9 bases from J, with 18 bases in between. This CDR3 is built from 15 residues. CDR3 region: CASSHGTFDRSPLHF. The CDR3 nucleotides read TGTGCCAGCAGCCACGGGACTTTTGATCGTTCACCCCTCCACTTT.

This clone was observed a handful of times. The rearrangement joins TRBV6-1 to TRBJ2-7; D is possibly TRBD1 (7 bases). V was clipped by 0 bases and J by 0 bases, with 9 bases between them. There are 15 residues in the CDR3. The V gene's germline CDR1 is MNHNS and CDR2 SASEGT. The CDR3 bases are TGTGCCAGCAGTGAAGCGCAGGGGGGCTCCTACGAGCAGTACTTC. It specifies CASSEAQGGSYEQYF.

This chain links TRBV5-1 with TRBJ1-3, with TRBD1 as a possible D gene (5 bases). Trimming shortened V by 0 bases and J by 0 bases, and 13 bases separated the two germline ends. The CDR3 is 17 residues long. CDR1 and CDR2 (germline): SGHRS, YFSETQ. CDR3 region: CASSLAATGGSGNTIYF. CDR3 DNA: TGCGCCAGCAGCTTGGCCGCTACAGGCGGCTCTGGAAACACCATATATTTT.

The chain has TRBV2 and TRBJ2-7; the D is unclear. This CDR3 spans 12 amino acids. Per germline, CDR1 SNHLY and CDR2 FYNNEI. Trimming left V 2 bases short and J 6 bases short, with 8 bases between. Here the CDR3 reads CASSELIAEQYF. Written as DNA, the CDR3 is TGTGCCAGCAGTGAACTTATAGCCGAGCAGTACTTC.

The chain uses TRBV5-6 and TRBJ1-1; D may be TRBD1 (6 bases). The CDR3 runs 12 residues. CDR1 and CDR2 (germline): SGHDT, YYEEEE. Between the trimmed V and J ends, which lost 2 bases and 10 bases, there was a span of 12 bases. The CDR3 reads CASSFGGAGAFF. Written as DNA, the CDR3 is TGTGCCAGCAGCTTCGGGGGGGCGGGAGCTTTCTTT.